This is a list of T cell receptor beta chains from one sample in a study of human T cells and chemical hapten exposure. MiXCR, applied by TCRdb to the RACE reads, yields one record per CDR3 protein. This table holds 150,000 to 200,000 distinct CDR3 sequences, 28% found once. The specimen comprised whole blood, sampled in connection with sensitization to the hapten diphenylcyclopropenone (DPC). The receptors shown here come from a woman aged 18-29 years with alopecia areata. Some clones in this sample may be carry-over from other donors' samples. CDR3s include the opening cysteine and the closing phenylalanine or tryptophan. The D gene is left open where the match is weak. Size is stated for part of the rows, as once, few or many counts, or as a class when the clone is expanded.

cdr3_nt: TGTGCCAGCGGGAGGGGATCTGGAAACACCATATATTTT; cdr3_aa: CASGRGSGNTIYF; clone_size: few; d_call: -; v_call: TRBV9; j_call: TRBJ1-3
cdr3_nt: TGTGCCAGCAGCCAAGGTGGGAGGCAACCACACAATGAGCAGTTCTTC; cdr3_aa: CASSQGGRQPHNEQFF; clone_size: many; d_call: -; v_call: TRBV4-2; j_call: TRBJ2-1
cdr3_nt: TGTGCCAGCAGCGGTTCGGGGCACGAGCAGTACTTC; cdr3_aa: CASSGSGHEQYF; clone_size: few; d_call: -; v_call: TRBV9; j_call: TRBJ2-7
cdr3_nt: TGTGCCAGCAGCGAAGTAGCGGGAGCGGGCTACGAGCAGTACTTC; cdr3_aa: CASSEVAGAGYEQYF; clone_size: -; d_call: TRBD2; v_call: TRBV4-2; j_call: TRBJ2-7
cdr3_nt: TGTGCCAGCAGAACCACCCAGGGAAATGTGCGAGCTTTCTTT; cdr3_aa: CASRTTQGNVRAFF; clone_size: few; d_call: -; v_call: TRBV12-3/TRBV12-4; j_call: TRBJ1-1
cdr3_nt: TGTGCCACCAGCAGAGATACCAGGGAAGCTTTCTTT; cdr3_aa: CATSRDTREAFF; clone_size: few; d_call: -; v_call: TRBV15; j_call: TRBJ1-1
cdr3_nt: TGTGTCAGCAGGGGGCCTTCCTATAATTCACCCCTCCACTTT; cdr3_aa: CVSRGPSYNSPLHF; clone_size: -; d_call: TRBD1; v_call: TRBV6-6; j_call: TRBJ1-6
cdr3_nt: TGTGCCAGCAGCCCCCGTGGGGGAGAGACCGGGGAGCTGTTTTTT; cdr3_aa: CASSPRGGETGELFF; clone_size: -; d_call: -; v_call: TRBV7-2; j_call: TRBJ2-2
cdr3_nt: TGTGCCAGCAGTTTCGCTGATGGCTACACCTTC; cdr3_aa: CASSFADGYTF; clone_size: -; d_call: -; v_call: TRBV28; j_call: TRBJ1-2
cdr3_nt: TGTGCCAGCAGTGTTAGCCAGGGTAACTATGGCTACACCTTC; cdr3_aa: CASSVSQGNYGYTF; clone_size: few; d_call: -; v_call: TRBV2; j_call: TRBJ1-2
cdr3_nt: TGTGCCAGCAGCCCCTCAGGAAGAGAGCAGTTCTTC; cdr3_aa: CASSPSGREQFF; clone_size: few; d_call: -; v_call: TRBV7-3; j_call: TRBJ2-1
cdr3_nt: TGCAGTGCTAGAGATCGAGAGACAGGCAATCAGCCCCAGCATTTT; cdr3_aa: CSARDRETGNQPQHF; clone_size: -; d_call: -; v_call: TRBV20-1; j_call: TRBJ1-5
cdr3_nt: TGTGCCACCGAAGGGACAGCCCAAGAGACCCAGTACTTC; cdr3_aa: CATEGTAQETQYF; clone_size: -; d_call: TRBD1; v_call: TRBV15; j_call: TRBJ2-5
cdr3_nt: TGTGCCAGCGGTATCGATCAGCCCCAGCATTTT; cdr3_aa: CASGIDQPQHF; clone_size: -; d_call: -; v_call: TRBV2; j_call: TRBJ1-5
cdr3_nt: TGTGCCAGCAGCCAAGATGGGAGGGGAGGGGGCAATCAGCCCCAGCATTTT; cdr3_aa: CASSQDGRGGGNQPQHF; clone_size: -; d_call: -; v_call: TRBV3-1; j_call: TRBJ1-5
cdr3_nt: TGTGCCATCAGCCCGGGGGCGGGCACTGAAGCTTTCTTT; cdr3_aa: CAISPGAGTEAFF; clone_size: few; d_call: -; v_call: TRBV10-3; j_call: TRBJ1-1
cdr3_nt: TGTGCCAGCACCACACTTAATCAGCCCCAGCATTTT; cdr3_aa: CASTTLNQPQHF; clone_size: -; d_call: -; v_call: TRBV12-3/TRBV12-4; j_call: TRBJ1-5
cdr3_nt: TGTGCCAGCAGCTTAGGACTTTACTCAATTCAAGAGACCCAGTACTTC; cdr3_aa: CASSLGLYSIQETQYF; clone_size: -; d_call: -; v_call: TRBV6-6; j_call: TRBJ2-5
cdr3_nt: TGCGCCAGCAGCCAAGATCGGGCGGGCCCGGGGCAGTACTTC; cdr3_aa: CASSQDRAGPGQYF; clone_size: -; d_call: -; v_call: TRBV4-3; j_call: TRBJ2-7
cdr3_nt: TGTGCCAGCAGTTTTGCGGCCCGGGGCACTGAAGCTTTCTTT; cdr3_aa: CASSFAARGTEAFF; clone_size: once; d_call: -; v_call: TRBV12-3/TRBV12-4; j_call: TRBJ1-1
cdr3_nt: TGTGCCAGCAGCCCAGATCTCATAAACCCAGCTTTCTTT; cdr3_aa: CASSPDLINPAFF; clone_size: -; d_call: -; v_call: TRBV7-2; j_call: TRBJ1-1
cdr3_nt: TGCGCCAGCAGCAGATTGGGGGAAGAGACCCAGTACTTC; cdr3_aa: CASSRLGEETQYF; clone_size: -; d_call: -; v_call: TRBV4-1; j_call: TRBJ2-5
cdr3_nt: TGTGCCAGCAGCGCCGACAGGGGGGCTGAAAAACTGTTTTTT; cdr3_aa: CASSADRGAEKLFF; clone_size: -; d_call: TRBD1; v_call: TRBV9; j_call: TRBJ1-4
cdr3_nt: TGCAGTGCCCTGGGACAGGGGGCGGGTGAAGCTTTCTTT; cdr3_aa: CSALGQGAGEAFF; clone_size: few; d_call: TRBD1; v_call: TRBV20-1; j_call: TRBJ1-1
cdr3_nt: TGTGCCGTGGGACAGGTCACCTACGAGCAGTACTTC; cdr3_aa: CAVGQVTYEQYF; clone_size: few; d_call: TRBD1; v_call: TRBV6-2/TRBV6-3; j_call: TRBJ2-7
cdr3_nt: TGCGCCAGCAGCCACCCAGGGGGTCTTGCGACCTACGAGCAGTACTTC; cdr3_aa: CASSHPGGLATYEQYF; clone_size: -; d_call: TRBD1; v_call: TRBV4-1; j_call: TRBJ2-7
cdr3_nt: TGCAGTGCCAGACACGGGGGGACTGAAGCTTTCTTT; cdr3_aa: CSARHGGTEAFF; clone_size: few; d_call: -; v_call: TRBV20-1; j_call: TRBJ1-1
cdr3_nt: TGTGCCAGCAGAAAAGTGCGATTGAACACTGAAGCTTTCTTT; cdr3_aa: CASRKVRLNTEAFF; clone_size: -; d_call: -; v_call: TRBV3-2; j_call: TRBJ1-1
cdr3_nt: TGTGCCAGCAGCCAGGGCTCGCGGGAGCAGTTCTTC; cdr3_aa: CASSQGSREQFF; clone_size: -; d_call: -; v_call: TRBV3-1; j_call: TRBJ2-1
cdr3_nt: TGTGCCAGCAGCTTAGCGTCCGCGAGAGCCAATGAGCAGTTCTTC; cdr3_aa: CASSLASARANEQFF; clone_size: -; d_call: -; v_call: TRBV7-2; j_call: TRBJ2-1
cdr3_nt: TGTGCCAGCAGTTTAGGGGGGCACAGGTCGTTT; cdr3_aa: CASSLGGHRSF; clone_size: many; d_call: -; v_call: TRBV12-3/TRBV12-4; j_call: TRBJ1-4
cdr3_nt: TGTGCCAGCAGTCCCCCGGGGGGCTCCAGAGGGTACGAGCAGTACTTC; cdr3_aa: CASSPPGGSRGYEQYF; clone_size: -; d_call: -; v_call: TRBV27; j_call: TRBJ2-7
cdr3_nt: TGTGCCAGCGGGGGATCTGAAGCTTTCTTT; cdr3_aa: CASGGSEAFF; clone_size: many; d_call: -; v_call: TRBV9; j_call: TRBJ1-1
cdr3_nt: TGTGCCATCAGTGAGGCCCTAGATACGCAGTATTTT; cdr3_aa: CAISEALDTQYF; clone_size: few; d_call: -; v_call: TRBV10-3; j_call: TRBJ2-3
cdr3_nt: TGTGCCATCAGCCCTGGACTGACCGGGGAGCTGTTTTTT; cdr3_aa: CAISPGLTGELFF; clone_size: few; d_call: -; v_call: TRBV10-3; j_call: TRBJ2-2
cdr3_nt: TGCAGTGCTCCACGCGACTATGGCTACACCTTC; cdr3_aa: CSAPRDYGYTF; clone_size: once; d_call: -; v_call: TRBV20-1; j_call: TRBJ1-2
cdr3_nt: TGTGCCAGCAGCACGCTAGCGGGAGGGGCAGATACGCAGTATTTT; cdr3_aa: CASSTLAGGADTQYF; clone_size: -; d_call: TRBD2; v_call: TRBV7-9; j_call: TRBJ2-3
cdr3_nt: TGTGCCAGCAGCCAAGGTCTAGCGGGAGTAATTGAGCAGTTCTTC; cdr3_aa: CASSQGLAGVIEQFF; clone_size: -; d_call: TRBD2; v_call: TRBV4-2; j_call: TRBJ2-1
cdr3_nt: TGCAGCGCTCGGTGGCACACCGGGGAGCTGTTTTTT; cdr3_aa: CSARWHTGELFF; clone_size: -; d_call: -; v_call: TRBV29-1; j_call: TRBJ2-2
cdr3_nt: TGTGCCAGCAGCCCCCGAGGTAGCGGCTCCTACAATGAGCAGTTCTTC; cdr3_aa: CASSPRGSGSYNEQFF; clone_size: few; d_call: -; v_call: TRBV12-3/TRBV12-4; j_call: TRBJ2-1
cdr3_nt: TGTGCCACCAGCAGAGATGGCAGGGGCGAGACCCAGTACTTC; cdr3_aa: CATSRDGRGETQYF; clone_size: -; d_call: -; v_call: TRBV15; j_call: TRBJ2-5
cdr3_nt: TGTGCCAGCAGTGCTGGGGCCAACGTCCTGACTTTC; cdr3_aa: CASSAGANVLTF; clone_size: -; d_call: -; v_call: TRBV25-1; j_call: TRBJ2-6
cdr3_nt: TGTGCCAGCAGTTACGTCTGGGGAAACACTGAAGCTTTCTTT; cdr3_aa: CASSYVWGNTEAFF; clone_size: -; d_call: -; v_call: TRBV6-2/TRBV6-3; j_call: TRBJ1-1
cdr3_nt: TGTGCCATCAGGGAAATAAGCTCCTACGAGCAGTACTTC; cdr3_aa: CAIREISSYEQYF; clone_size: few; d_call: -; v_call: TRBV10-3; j_call: TRBJ2-7
cdr3_nt: TGCGCCAGCAGCTGGACTAGCGGGGCCACCGGGGAGCTGTTTTTT; cdr3_aa: CASSWTSGATGELFF; clone_size: many; d_call: TRBD2; v_call: TRBV4-1; j_call: TRBJ2-2
cdr3_nt: TGTGCCAGCAGTGACGGGACTAGAATTCAGTACTTC; cdr3_aa: CASSDGTRIQYF; clone_size: -; d_call: TRBD2; v_call: TRBV2; j_call: TRBJ2-4
cdr3_nt: TGTGCCAGCAGCCGACAGGGGCCCGTCGTGGCCGGGGAGCTGTTTTTT; cdr3_aa: CASSRQGPVVAGELFF; clone_size: -; d_call: TRBD1; v_call: TRBV7-3; j_call: TRBJ2-2
cdr3_nt: TGTGCCAGCAGCTTAGCGGGACAGGGGGTGGATCAGCCCCAGCATTTT; cdr3_aa: CASSLAGQGVDQPQHF; clone_size: -; d_call: TRBD1; v_call: TRBV7-9; j_call: TRBJ1-5
cdr3_nt: TGCAGCGTCGATACAGGGTTCACTGAAGCTTTCTTT; cdr3_aa: CSVDTGFTEAFF; clone_size: many; d_call: -; v_call: TRBV29-1; j_call: TRBJ1-1
cdr3_nt: TGTGCCAGCAGTCAGCGTAGCGGGGGGGCAGATGAGCAGTTCTTC; cdr3_aa: CASSQRSGGADEQFF; clone_size: few; d_call: TRBD2; v_call: TRBV6-2/TRBV6-3; j_call: TRBJ2-1
cdr3_nt: TGCAGCGTTGGAGAACAGCCCCAGCATTTT; cdr3_aa: CSVGEQPQHF; clone_size: -; d_call: -; v_call: TRBV29-1; j_call: TRBJ1-5
cdr3_nt: TGTGCCACCAGTGGGTTCCGGGGGGTCCTCTCCTACAATGAGCAGTTCTTC; cdr3_aa: CATSGFRGVLSYNEQFF; clone_size: once; d_call: TRBD2; v_call: TRBV24-1; j_call: TRBJ2-1
cdr3_nt: TGTGCCAGCAGCTCCCGGGAGCCTCGCGAGCAGTTCTTC; cdr3_aa: CASSSREPREQFF; clone_size: -; d_call: -; v_call: TRBV7-2; j_call: TRBJ2-1